This entry is about one T cell receptor beta chain. This clonotype was seen ten or more times. The target of this receptor is not known. The input lacks base qualities; no much larger clone sits a single base away. The time point label of this sample denotes: blood at routine non-recurrence follow-up after resection. Without any cell sorting, TCR sequencing was performed on whole RNA extracted either from tumor and nontumor lung tissue or from cryopreserved PBMC samples. A patient was chosen for TCR sequencing only when enough RNA was available from at least two tumor regions. CDR1 and CDR2 are drawn from the germline V gene: SQVTM, ANQGSEA. The CDR3, cysteine through phenylalanine, is 18 amino acids long. The read is trimmed to its CDR3 DNA, 54 bases read in frame from base 1. V loses 3 bases at its end and J loses 0 bases; junction bases beyond the gene matches: 11. This sample is part of a study of spatial heterogeneity in lung cancer (dated by TCRdb to about 2019). For context, the study as a whole: Samples were obtained from approximately 76 patients with early-stage, untreated non-small cell lung cancer from the lung TRACERx cohort. Beta-chain transcripts were consistently detected in greater numbers than alpha-chain transcripts, which likely reflects a higher abundance of beta-chain transcripts. In the raw uncorrected reads, each unique combination of TCR and UMI appeared more than ten times on average. In non-small cell lung cancer, the study made a quantitative comparison of TCR alpha and beta repertoires among multiple tumor regions, matched nontumor lung and blood. Nonsynonymous mutation counts, determined by whole-exome sequencing of tumor tissue, were related to features of the TCR repertoire. Both alpha and beta chains were TCR-sequenced in samples taken at surgery, namely 220 tumor regions, around 61 matched nontumor lung samples and 50 to 60 PBMC samples. Follow-up PBMC samples were sequenced whenever the samples were available, and the median time to follow-up was 2 to 3 years after resection.

Libraries were built with 5' RACE. These reads were obtained on a NextSeq 500. The TCR library protocol attached a unique molecular identifier to each TCR cDNA molecule to allow correction of PCR and sequencing errors. Under the source paper's analysis protocol: TCR identification, UMI-based error correction and CDR3 extraction were performed with Decombinator tools. TCRs above a frequency of 2 per 1,000, corresponding to the top 1% of the tumor frequency distribution, were defined as expanded. Each repertoire was subsampled 100 times to 5,000 TCRs, after which Renyi diversity was computed with the R vegan package. To build CDR3 similarity networks, amino acid triplet string-kernel similarity was used, and CDR3s were connected when their pairwise similarity was above 0.82. The public sequencing data were trimmed at Q25 with fastp and processed into clonotypes with MiXCR by TCRdb, which kept only in-frame beta chains. Rows are unified per CDR3 protein, each entry keeping the most common DNA and genes. The V and J calls and clone size are TCRdb's, not the authors'. A total of approximately 100,000 distinct CDR3 sequences appear in this sample, roughly a fifth of them only once. The ten largest clones represent about a fifth of the sample.

On the study overall, not on this receptor specifically: Ubiquitous expanded tumor TCRs were detected in blood more often at tumor resection than at routine follow-up. Only 14 patients were included in the comparisons of baseline and follow-up blood repertoires. Confirming at a functional level the hypothesis that regional TCRs recognize regional mutations was considered to require additional single-cell paired TCR alpha and beta sequencing.

The chain is assembled from TRBV29-1 and TRBJ2-6; 7 central bases correspond to TRBD1. The sample in question was PBMCs, obtained at follow-up. The TCR comes from a male donor with early-stage non-small cell lung cancer. The nucleotides read TGCAGCGTTGAGGACAGGCCCTTGTGGAACTCTGGGGCCAACGTCCTGACTTTC. This sequence encodes CSVEDRPLWNSGANVLTF. Where the CDR3 stops, the reference TRBV29-1 and TRBJ2-6 genes take over; the full variable domain is SAVISQKPSRDICQRGTSLTIQCQVDSQVTMMFWYRQQPGQSLTLIATANQGSEATYESGFVIDKFPISRPNLTFSTLTVSNMSPEDSSIYLCSVEDRPLWNSGANVLTFGAGSRLTVL.